The present TCR beta chain was sequenced within a study of blood T cell repertoires in COVID-19. From germline, CDR1 is SGHNT and CDR2 YENEEA. The ends were cut back, 3 bases at V and 0 bases at J, with 6 bases in the middle. This CDR3 is 14 amino acids long. This table comes from immunoSEQ multiplex PCR, and its TCRdb copy is limited to in-frame clones, with some not included. This sample yields roughly 120,000 clones, of which roughly 90% are seen a single time; around 3.6% belongs to the top ten. This TCR came from a man aged 45-65 years with active COVID-19. The V and J genes are TRBV11-3 and TRBJ1-3; unclear D gene. The sample taken for sequencing was peripheral blood. This chain's CDR3 is CASSFQASGNTIYF. CDR3 in DNA: TGTGCCAGCAGCTTTCAAGCCTCTGGAAACACCATATATTTT. The variable domain in full, with the rest retrieved from reference TRBV11-3 and TRBJ1-3, is EAGVVQSPRYKIIEKKQPVAFWCNPISGHNTLYWYLQNLGQGPELLIRYENEEAVDDSQLPKDRFSAERLKGVDSTLKIQPAELGDSAVYLCASSFQASGNTIYFGEGSWLTVV.